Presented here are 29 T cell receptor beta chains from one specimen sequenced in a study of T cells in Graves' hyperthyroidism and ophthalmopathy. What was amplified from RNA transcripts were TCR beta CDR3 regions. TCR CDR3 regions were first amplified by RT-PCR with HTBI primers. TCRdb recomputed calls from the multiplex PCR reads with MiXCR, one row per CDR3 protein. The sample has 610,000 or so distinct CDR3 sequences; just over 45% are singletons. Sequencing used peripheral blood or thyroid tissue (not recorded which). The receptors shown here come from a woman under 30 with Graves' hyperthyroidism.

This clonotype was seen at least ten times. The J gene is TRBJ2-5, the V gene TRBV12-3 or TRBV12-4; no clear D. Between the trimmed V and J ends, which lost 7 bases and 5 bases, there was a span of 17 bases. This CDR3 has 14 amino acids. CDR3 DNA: TGTGCCAGCACCGCAGGCCCAGGACGGGAGACCCAGTACTTC. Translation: CASTAGPGRETQYF.

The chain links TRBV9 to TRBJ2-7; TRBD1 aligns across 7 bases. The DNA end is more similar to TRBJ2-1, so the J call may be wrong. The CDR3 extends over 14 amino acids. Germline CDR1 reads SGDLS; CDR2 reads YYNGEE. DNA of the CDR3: TGTGCCAGCAGCCCCGTGACAGGGTCCAATGAGCAGTTCTTC. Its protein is CASSPVTGSNEQFF.

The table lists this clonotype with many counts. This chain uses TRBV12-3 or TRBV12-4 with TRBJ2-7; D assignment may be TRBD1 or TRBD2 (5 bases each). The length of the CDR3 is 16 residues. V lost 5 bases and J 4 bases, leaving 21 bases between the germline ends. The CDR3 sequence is CASSPLRGTFKYEQYF. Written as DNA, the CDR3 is TGTGCCAGCAGTCCGCTCCGGGGCACCTTCAAGTACGAGCAGTACTTC.

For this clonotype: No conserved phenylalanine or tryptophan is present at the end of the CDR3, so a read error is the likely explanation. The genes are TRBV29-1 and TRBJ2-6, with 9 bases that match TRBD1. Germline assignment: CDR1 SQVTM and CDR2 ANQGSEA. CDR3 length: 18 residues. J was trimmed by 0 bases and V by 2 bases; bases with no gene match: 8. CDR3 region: CSVERAGTGSSGANVLTP. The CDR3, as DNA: TGCAGCGTTGAACGGGCCGGGACAGGGAGCTCTGGGGCCAACGTCCTGACTCCA.

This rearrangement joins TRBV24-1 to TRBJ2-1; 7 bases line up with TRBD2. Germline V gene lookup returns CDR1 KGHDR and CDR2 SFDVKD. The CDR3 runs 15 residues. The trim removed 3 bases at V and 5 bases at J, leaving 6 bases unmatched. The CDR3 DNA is TGTGCCACCAGTGATGCCACGGGACTAAACAATGAGCAGTTCTTC. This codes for CATSDATGLNNEQFF.

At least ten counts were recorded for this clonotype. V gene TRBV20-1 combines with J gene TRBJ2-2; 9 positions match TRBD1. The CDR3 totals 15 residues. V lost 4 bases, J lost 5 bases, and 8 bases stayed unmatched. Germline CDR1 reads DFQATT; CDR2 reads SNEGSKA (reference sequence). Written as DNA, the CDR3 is TGCAGTGCTACCCCGGGACAGGGAATAACCGGGGAGCTGTTTTTT. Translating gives CSATPGQGITGELFF.

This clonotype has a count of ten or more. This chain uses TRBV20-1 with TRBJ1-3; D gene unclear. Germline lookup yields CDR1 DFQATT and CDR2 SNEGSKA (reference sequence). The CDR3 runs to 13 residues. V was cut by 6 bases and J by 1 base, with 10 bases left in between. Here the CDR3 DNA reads TGCAGTGCGACGGTTGGATCTGGAAACACCATATATTTT. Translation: CSATVGSGNTIYF.

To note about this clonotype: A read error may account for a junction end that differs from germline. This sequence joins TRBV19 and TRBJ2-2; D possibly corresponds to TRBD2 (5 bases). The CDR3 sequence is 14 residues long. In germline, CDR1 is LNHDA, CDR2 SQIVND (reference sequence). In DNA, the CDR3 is TGTGCCAGTAGCCGGACCGGGTTGGCCGGGGAGCTGCTTTTT. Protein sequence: CASSRTGLAGELLF.

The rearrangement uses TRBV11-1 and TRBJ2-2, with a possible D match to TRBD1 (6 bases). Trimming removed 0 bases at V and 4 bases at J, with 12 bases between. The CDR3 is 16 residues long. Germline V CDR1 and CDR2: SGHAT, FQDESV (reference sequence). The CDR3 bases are TGTGCCAGCAGCTTAGCCCCAGGGGCGGTCACCGGGGAGCTGTTTTTT. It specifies CASSLAPGAVTGELFF.

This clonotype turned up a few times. CDR3 in DNA: TGTGCCACCAGCAGAAGGAGGGACGTCTACAATGAGCAGTTCTTC. This translates into CATSRRRDVYNEQFF. This rearrangement joins TRBV15 to TRBJ2-1; tentatively, D is TRBD2 (6 bases). Between the trimmed V and J ends, which lost 2 bases and 3 bases, there was a span of 11 bases. The CDR3 covers 15 residues. The germline V gene has CDR1 LNHNV and CDR2 YYDKDF (reference sequence).

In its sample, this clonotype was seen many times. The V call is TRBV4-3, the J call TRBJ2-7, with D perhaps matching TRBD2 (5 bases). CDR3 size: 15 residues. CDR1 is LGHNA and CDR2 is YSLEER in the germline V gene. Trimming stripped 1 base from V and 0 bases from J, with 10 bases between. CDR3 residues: CASSQGPAASYEQYF. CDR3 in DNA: TGCGCCAGCAGCCAAGGGCCAGCGGCCTCCTACGAGCAGTACTTC.

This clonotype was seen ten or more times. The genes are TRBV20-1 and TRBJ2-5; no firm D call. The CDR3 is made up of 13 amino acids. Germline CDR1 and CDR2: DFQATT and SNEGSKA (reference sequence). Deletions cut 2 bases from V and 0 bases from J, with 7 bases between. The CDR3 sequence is CSARFKNQETQYF. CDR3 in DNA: TGCAGTGCTAGATTTAAGAACCAAGAGACCCAGTACTTC.

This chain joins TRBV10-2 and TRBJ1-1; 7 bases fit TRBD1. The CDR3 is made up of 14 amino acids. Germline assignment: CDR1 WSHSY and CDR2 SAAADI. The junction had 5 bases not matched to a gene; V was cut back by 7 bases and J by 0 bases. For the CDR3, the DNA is TGCGCCAGCACCTTGACAGGGTTGAACACTGAAGCTTTCTTT. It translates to CASTLTGLNTEAFF.

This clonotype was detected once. The CDR3 loop reads CASSSSGRGQETQYF. CDR3 nucleotides: TGTGCCAGCAGCTCTAGCGGGAGGGGGCAAGAGACCCAGTACTTC. The V gene is TRBV7-7, the J gene TRBJ2-5; 12 bases align to TRBD2. Trimming took 4 bases from V and 2 from J; bases not matched to a gene: 2. CDR1 and CDR2 (germline): SSHAT, FNYEAQ (reference sequence). The CDR3 runs 15 residues.

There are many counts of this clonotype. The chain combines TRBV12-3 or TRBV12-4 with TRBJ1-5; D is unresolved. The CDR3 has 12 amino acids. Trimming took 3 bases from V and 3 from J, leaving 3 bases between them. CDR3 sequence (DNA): TGTGCCAGCAGTTTTTACAATCAGCCCCAGCATTTT. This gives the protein CASSFYNQPQHF.

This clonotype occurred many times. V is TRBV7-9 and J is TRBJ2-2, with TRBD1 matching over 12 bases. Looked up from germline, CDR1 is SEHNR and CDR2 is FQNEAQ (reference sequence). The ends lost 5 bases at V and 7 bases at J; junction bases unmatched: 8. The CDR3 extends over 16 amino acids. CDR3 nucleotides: TGTGCCAGCAGCCCGCGGGACAGGGGGCTGGACGGGGAGCTGTTTTTT. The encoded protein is CASSPRDRGLDGELFF. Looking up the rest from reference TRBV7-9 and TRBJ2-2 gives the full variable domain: DTGVSQNPRHKITKRGQNVTFRCDPISEHNRLYWYRQTLGQGPEFLTYFQNEAQLEKSRLLSDRFSAERPKGSFSTLEIQRTEQGDSAMYLCASSPRDRGLDGELFFGEGSRLTVL.

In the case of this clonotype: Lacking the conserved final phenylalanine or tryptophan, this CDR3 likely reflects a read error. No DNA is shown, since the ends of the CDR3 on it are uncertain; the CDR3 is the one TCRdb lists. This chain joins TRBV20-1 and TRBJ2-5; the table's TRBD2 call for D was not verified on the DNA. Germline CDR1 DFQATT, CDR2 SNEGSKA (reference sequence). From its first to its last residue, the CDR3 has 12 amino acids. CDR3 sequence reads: CSASDERLAGTL.

CDR3 DNA: TGCAGTGCCGAAGCGGGAGGGAGCTCCTACAATGAGCAGTTCTTC. This translates into CSAEAGGSSYNEQFF. The chain is built from TRBV20-1 and TRBJ2-1, with 10 positions matching TRBD2. V lost 6 bases and J lost 0; bases outside the gene matches: 5. CDR1 is DFQATT and CDR2 is SNEGSKA in the germline V gene (reference sequence). The CDR3 contains 15 residues.

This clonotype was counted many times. The CDR3 DNA follows: TGCAGCGTTGTTGGAACAGACAAAAGAGGGGAGCTGTTTTTT. It specifies CSVVGTDKRGELFF. This chain joins TRBV29-1 and TRBJ2-2; D unclear. In germline, CDR1 is SQVTM, CDR2 ANQGSEA. The CDR3 has 14 amino acids. Trimming pared 4 bases from V and 8 bases from J, leaving 17 bases between.

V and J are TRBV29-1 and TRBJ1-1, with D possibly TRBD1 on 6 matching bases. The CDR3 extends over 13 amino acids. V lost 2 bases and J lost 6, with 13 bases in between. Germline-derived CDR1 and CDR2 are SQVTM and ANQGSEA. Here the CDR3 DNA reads TGCAGCGTTGAAAGGGGGATGGGCGCTGAAGCTTTCTTT. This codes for CSVERGMGAEAFF.

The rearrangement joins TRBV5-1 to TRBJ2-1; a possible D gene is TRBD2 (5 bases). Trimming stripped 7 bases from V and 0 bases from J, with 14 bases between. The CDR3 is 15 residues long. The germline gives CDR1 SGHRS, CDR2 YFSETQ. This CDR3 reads CASPWRLPSYNEQFF. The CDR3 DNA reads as TGCGCCAGCCCCTGGCGACTACCCTCCTACAATGAGCAGTTCTTC.

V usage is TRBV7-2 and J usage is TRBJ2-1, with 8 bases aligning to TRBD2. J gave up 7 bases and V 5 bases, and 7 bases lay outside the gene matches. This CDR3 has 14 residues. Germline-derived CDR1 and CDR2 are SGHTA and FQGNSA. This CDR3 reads CASSPRLALNEQFF. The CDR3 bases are TGTGCCAGCAGCCCCCGACTAGCGCTGAATGAGCAGTTCTTC. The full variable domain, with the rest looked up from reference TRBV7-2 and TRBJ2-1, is GAGVSQSPSNKVTEKGKDVELRCDPISGHTALYWYRQSLGQGLEFLIYFQGNSAPDKSGLPSDRFSAERTGGSVSTLTIQRTQQEDSAVYLCASSPRLALNEQFFGPGTRLTVL.

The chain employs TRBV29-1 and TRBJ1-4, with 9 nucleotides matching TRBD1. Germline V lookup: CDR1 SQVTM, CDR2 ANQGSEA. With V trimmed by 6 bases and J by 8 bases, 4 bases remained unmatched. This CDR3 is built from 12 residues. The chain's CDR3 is CSVRQGEEKLFF. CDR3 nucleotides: TGCAGCGTCCGACAGGGGGAAGAAAAACTGTTTTTT.

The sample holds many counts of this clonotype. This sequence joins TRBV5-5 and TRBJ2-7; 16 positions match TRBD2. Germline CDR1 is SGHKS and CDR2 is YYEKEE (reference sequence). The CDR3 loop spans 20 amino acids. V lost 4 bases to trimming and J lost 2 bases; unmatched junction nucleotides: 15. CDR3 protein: CASSLRDPGLAGGPPYEQYF. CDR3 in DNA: TGTGCCAGCAGCCTCAGAGACCCGGGACTAGCGGGAGGGCCCCCCTACGAGCAGTACTTC.

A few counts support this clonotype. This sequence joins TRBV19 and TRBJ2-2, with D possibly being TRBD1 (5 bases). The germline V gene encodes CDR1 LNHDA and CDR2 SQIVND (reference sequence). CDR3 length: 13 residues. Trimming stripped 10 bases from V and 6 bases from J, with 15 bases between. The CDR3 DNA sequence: TGTGCCATGTCGGCAGGGTTGTCCGGGGAGCTGTTTTTT. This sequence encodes CAMSAGLSGELFF.

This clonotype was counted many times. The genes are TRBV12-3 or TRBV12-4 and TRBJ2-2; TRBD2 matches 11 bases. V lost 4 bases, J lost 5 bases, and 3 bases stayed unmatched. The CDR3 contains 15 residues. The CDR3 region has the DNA TGTGCCAGCAGTTCGACTAGCGGGAAAACCGGGGAGCTGTTTTTT. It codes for CASSSTSGKTGELFF.

The DNA of the CDR3 is TGTGCCTGGACCCAGGGCGGCCCTGAAGCTTTCTTT. It specifies CAWTQGGPEAFF. J is TRBJ1-1 and V is TRBV30; D perhaps matches TRBD1 (5 bases). Germline V lookup: CDR1 GTSNPN, CDR2 SVGIG (reference sequence). This CDR3 region has 12 residues. Trimming cost V 4 bases and J 6 bases, with 12 bases left between them.

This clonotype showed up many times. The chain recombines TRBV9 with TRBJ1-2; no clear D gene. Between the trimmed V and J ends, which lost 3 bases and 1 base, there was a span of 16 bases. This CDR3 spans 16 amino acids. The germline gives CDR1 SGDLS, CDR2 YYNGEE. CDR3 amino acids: CASSAFGPIFNYGYTF. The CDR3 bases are TGTGCCAGCAGCGCCTTTGGACCGATATTTAACTATGGCTACACCTTC.

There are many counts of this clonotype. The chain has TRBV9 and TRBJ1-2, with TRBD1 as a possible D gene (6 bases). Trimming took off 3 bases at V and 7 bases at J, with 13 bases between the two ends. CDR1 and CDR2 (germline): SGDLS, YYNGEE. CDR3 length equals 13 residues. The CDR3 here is CASSAAGVGGYTF. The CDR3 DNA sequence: TGTGCCAGCAGCGCGGCAGGGGTTGGTGGCTACACCTTC. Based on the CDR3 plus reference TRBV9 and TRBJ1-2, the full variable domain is DSGVTQTPKHLITATGQRVTLRCSPRSGDLSVYWYQQSLDQGLQFLIQYYNGEERAKGNILERFSAQQFPDLHSELNLSSLELGDSALYFCASSAAGVGGYTFGSGTRLTVV.